What follows is one T cell receptor beta chain and its context. This specimen comes from a study of shared clonotypes between healthy human individuals. Produced via immunoSEQ multiplex PCR; TCRdb's table is partial and in-frame only. The sample consists of approximately 98,000 clones, over 65% of them appearing once. CDR1 is MGHDK and CDR2 is SYGVNS in the germline V gene. The CDR3 has 11 amino acids. V was clipped by 3 bases and J by 4 bases, with 4 bases between them. The specimen was memory CD8+ T cells sorted from blood. Subset in this sample: CD45RO+ cells pooled with CCR7-negative TemRA cells. The TCR was taken from a woman aged 25 to 39 in good health. The chain couples TRBV25-1 to TRBJ2-7; D remains ambiguous. The CDR3 bases are TGTGCCAGCAGTGAGGGGTACGAGCAGTACTTC. Protein sequence: CASSEGYEQYF.